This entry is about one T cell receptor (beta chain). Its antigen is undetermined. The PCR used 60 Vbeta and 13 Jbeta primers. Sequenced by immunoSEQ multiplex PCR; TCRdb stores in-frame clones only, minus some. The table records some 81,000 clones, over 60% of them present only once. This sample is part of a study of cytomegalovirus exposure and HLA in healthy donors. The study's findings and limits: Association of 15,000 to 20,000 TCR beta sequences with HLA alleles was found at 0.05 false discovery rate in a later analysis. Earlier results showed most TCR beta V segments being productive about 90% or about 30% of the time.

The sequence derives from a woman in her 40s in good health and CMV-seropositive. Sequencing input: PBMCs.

CDR3 sequence: CASSLGTGSIYINTEAFF. In nucleotides, the CDR3 is TGCGCCAGCAGCTTAGGGACAGGCTCGATTTACATCAACACTGAAGCTTTCTTT. J is TRBJ1-1 and V is TRBV5-1; 8 bases agree with TRBD1. Germline CDR1 reads SGHRS; CDR2 reads YFSETQ. The CDR3 covers 18 residues. The junction had 14 bases not matched to a gene; V was cut back by 2 bases and J by 2 bases.